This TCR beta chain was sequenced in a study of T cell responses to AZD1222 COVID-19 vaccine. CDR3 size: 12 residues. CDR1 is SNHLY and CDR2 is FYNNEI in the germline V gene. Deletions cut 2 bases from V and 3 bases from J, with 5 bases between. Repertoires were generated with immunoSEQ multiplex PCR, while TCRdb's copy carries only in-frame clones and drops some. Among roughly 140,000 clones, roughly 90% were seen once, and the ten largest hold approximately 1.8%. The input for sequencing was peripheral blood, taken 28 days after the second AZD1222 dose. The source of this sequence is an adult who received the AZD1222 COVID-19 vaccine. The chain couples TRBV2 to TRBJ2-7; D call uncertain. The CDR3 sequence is CASSEFFYEQYV. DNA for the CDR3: TGTGCCAGCAGTGAATTCTTCTACGAGCAGTACGTC.